The 22 T cell receptor beta chains below come from one sample, sequenced in a study of vaccination and CD4 T cells after COVID-19. These TCRs are of unknown antigen specificity. Treatment described: approximately 10-day PBMC culture with coronavirus spike peptide pools or control peptides (ViraFEST assay). Sequenced with the Oncomine TCR Beta short-read assay was DNA taken from cultured CD4+ T cells. MiXCR, applied by TCRdb to the PCR reads, yields one record per CDR3 protein. Of around 17,000 distinct CDR3 sequences in the sample, roughly three quarters were seen once. Source material: CD4+ T cells from blood, cultured in vitro. These receptors were taken from a human donor who had recovered from COVID-19.

The chain joins TRBV28 to TRBJ2-7; 8 nucleotides line up with TRBD2. This CDR3 is built from 15 residues. Germline loops: CDR1 MDHEN, CDR2 SYDVKM. The ends lost 2 bases at V and 9 bases at J; junction bases unmatched: 12. The CDR3 protein is CASSLGGREDLRQYF. Here the CDR3 DNA reads TGTGCCAGCAGTTTAGGGGGGCGGGAGGATCTGAGGCAGTACTTC.

V usage is TRBV30 and J usage is TRBJ1-3; D unresolved. V was cut by 3 bases and J by 7 bases, with 13 bases left in between. The CDR3 length is 13 residues. Germline V CDR1 and CDR2: GTSNPN, SVGIG (reference sequence). The DNA of the CDR3 is TGTGCCTGGAGGAACCAAAGCAGGAACACCATATATTTT. This sequence encodes CAWRNQSRNTIYF.

The chain recombines TRBV7-2 with TRBJ2-1; TRBD1 matches at 7 bases. Looked up from germline, CDR1 is SGHTA and CDR2 is FQGNSA. V dropped 6 bases and J dropped 1; count of bases not matched to a gene: 3. CDR3 length equals 14 residues. The CDR3 nucleotides read TGTGCCAGCAGGGGACAGCCTTCCTACAATGAGCAGTTCTTC. This sequence encodes CASRGQPSYNEQFF.

The chain recombines TRBV20-1 with TRBJ2-2; the match to TRBD2 covers 9 bases. CDR3 length: 15 residues. With V trimmed by 0 bases and J by 1 base, 0 bases remained unmatched. Germline assignment: CDR1 DFQATT and CDR2 SNEGSKA (reference sequence). The CDR3 DNA reads as TGCAGTGCTAGAGATAGCGGGAGGAACACCGGGGAGCTGTTTTTT. Its protein is CSARDSGRNTGELFF.

V gene TRBV2 combines with J gene TRBJ2-3; D perhaps matches TRBD1 (6 bases). This CDR3 comprises 16 residues. The V and J ends lost 3 bases and 6 bases respectively, with 19 bases between them. Per germline, CDR1 SNHLY and CDR2 FYNNEI. CDR3 residues: CASSDGQRPYLDTQYF. As DNA, the CDR3 is TGTGCCAGCAGTGATGGACAGCGTCCATATTTGGATACGCAGTATTTT.

In this sample, this clonotype turned up a few times. The chain combines TRBV27 with TRBJ1-2; D call uncertain. Trimming took off 0 bases at V and 8 bases at J, with 13 bases between the two ends. Germline V lookup: CDR1 MNHEY, CDR2 SMNVEV (reference sequence). This CDR3 is built from 14 residues. The CDR3 here is CASSLSRESGGYTF. The CDR3 bases are TGTGCCAGCAGTTTATCCCGGGAATCGGGGGGCTACACCTTC.

This rearrangement joins TRBV7-2 to TRBJ2-7; 9 positions match TRBD1. CDR1 and CDR2 (germline): SGHTA, FQGNSA. The trim removed 4 bases at V and 5 bases at J, leaving 12 bases unmatched. The CDR3 totals 16 residues. DNA of the CDR3: TGTGCCAGCAGCTCCATAGTAGGACAGGGGATCCACGAGCAGTACTTC. Translation gives CASSSIVGQGIHEQYF. The whole variable domain, filled in from reference TRBV7-2 and TRBJ2-7, reads GAGVSQSPSNKVTEKGKDVELRCDPISGHTALYWYRQSLGQGLEFLIYFQGNSAPDKSGLPSDRFSAERTGGSVSTLTIQRTQQEDSAVYLCASSSIVGQGIHEQYFGPGTRLTVT.

The CDR3 loop reads CASRDRGRYGYTF. The CDR3 DNA sequence: TGTGCCAGCAGAGACAGGGGTCGCTATGGCTACACCTTC. The chain is built from TRBV6-1 and TRBJ1-2; 8 bases are a match to TRBD1. The CDR3 spans 13 residues. Germline CDR1 is MNHNS and CDR2 is SASEGT. J lost 4 bases, V lost 6 bases, and 4 bases had no gene match.

This clonotype was counted between two and nine times. The V and J genes are TRBV27 and TRBJ1-1; 9 bases agree with TRBD1. Germline CDR1 MNHEY, CDR2 SMNVEV (reference sequence). The junction had 8 bases not matched to a gene; V was cut back by 5 bases and J by 10 bases. CDR3 length: 13 amino acids. The CDR3 loop is CASSLDRGSIAFF. The CDR3 DNA reads as TGTGCCAGCAGTCTGGACAGGGGAAGTATAGCTTTCTTT.

This clonotype was observed a handful of times. The J gene is TRBJ2-2, the V gene TRBV19, with D uncertain. Germline CDR1 reads LNHDA; CDR2 reads SQIVND (reference sequence). V lost 3 bases, J lost 4 bases, and 15 bases lay in between. The CDR3 runs 16 residues. The CDR3 sequence is CASSIFWAGATGELFF. DNA for the CDR3: TGTGCCAGTAGTATCTTTTGGGCCGGAGCCACCGGGGAGCTGTTTTTT.

This clonotype is large (0.1 to 1%). The chain uses TRBV3-1 and TRBJ2-5; TRBD2 agrees at 8 bases. The V and J ends lost 8 bases and 2 bases, in that order; junction bases with no gene match: 4. The V gene's germline CDR1 is LGHDT and CDR2 YNNKEL (reference sequence). The CDR3 contains 13 residues. The DNA for the CDR3 is TGTGCCAGCGGGGCTAGCGGGCAAGAGACCCAGTACTTC. Its protein product is CASGASGQETQYF.

The genes are TRBV7-2 and TRBJ2-7; 8 nucleotides align to TRBD2. CDR1 SGHTA and CDR2 FQGNSA come from the germline V gene. The CDR3 totals 13 residues. With 2 bases clipped from V and 6 bases from J, the junction kept 3 bases outside the gene matches. The CDR3 bases are TGTGCCAGCAGCTTACAAGCGGGAGCCGAGCAGTACTTC. This translates into CASSLQAGAEQYF.

As to this clonotype: The junction differs from germline at one of its ends, possibly a read error. CDR3 loop: CATGDTGRNYGYTF. DNA of the CDR3: TGTGCCACCGGTGATACAGGGCGGAACTATGGCTACACCTTC. The rearrangement links TRBV24-1 to TRBJ1-2; D is perhaps TRBD1 (6 bases). CDR3 size: 14 residues. CDR1 is KGHDR, CDR2 SFDVKD, per germline.

This clonotype was counted between two and nine times. The chain combines TRBV2 with TRBJ1-3; TRBD1 matches at 7 bases. Germline V gene sequence: CDR1 SNHLY, CDR2 FYNNEI. The trim removed 6 bases at V and 4 bases at J, leaving 15 bases unmatched. The CDR3 is made up of 17 amino acids. CDR3 nucleotides: TGTGCCAGCAGCGCCACCGGGACAGCAGTTCCCGGAAACACCATATATTTT. The encoded protein is CASSATGTAVPGNTIYF.

Turning to this clonotype: The germline gene is not matched at one end of the junction; a read error may be the cause. The gene calls are TRBV10-3 and TRBJ1-5, with a weak D call TRBD1 (5 bases). The CDR3 is made up of 15 amino acids. The germline V gene has CDR1 ENHRY and CDR2 SYGVKD. The CDR3 DNA is TGTGCCATCAGTCCGGGGGAGGGAAGCAATCAGCCCCAGGATTTT. Protein product: CAISPGEGSNQPQDF.

The chain's CDR3 is CASSVRGDRAYEQYF. The CDR3 region has the DNA TGTGCCAGCAGCGTCCGGGGGGACAGGGCGTACGAGCAGTACTTC. The V gene is TRBV7-2, the J gene TRBJ2-7, with 9 nucleotides matching TRBD1. Germline lookup yields CDR1 SGHTA and CDR2 FQGNSA. Losses at the gene ends were 5 bases for V and 4 bases for J; bases not matched to a gene: 9. The CDR3 is 15 residues long.

The chain combines TRBV6-1 with TRBJ1-5; a possible D gene is TRBD1 (5 bases). CDR1 MNHNS and CDR2 SASEGT come from the germline V gene. The CDR3 length is 15 residues. Trimming cost V 4 bases and J 5 bases, with 15 bases left between them. As DNA, the CDR3 is TGTGCCAGCAGTGGGATTGGGGGATGGGATCAGCCCCAGCATTTT. Its translation is CASSGIGGWDQPQHF.

This sequence joins TRBV11-2 and TRBJ1-3; D not certain. V lost 4 bases, J lost 3 bases, and 13 bases lay in between. This CDR3 is built from 15 residues. Germline loops: CDR1 SGHAT, CDR2 FQNNGV. The CDR3 sequence is CASSSLTFGGNTIYF. The CDR3 bases are TGTGCCAGCAGCTCCCTAACGTTTGGTGGAAACACCATATATTTT.

The chain uses TRBV20-1 and TRBJ2-1; D gene unclear. CDR1 is DFQATT and CDR2 is SNEGSKA in the germline V gene (reference sequence). V was shortened by 0 bases and J by 2 bases, with 14 bases between the two germline ends. The CDR3 totals 16 residues. CDR3 region: CSARDLPAEPYNEQFF. Here the CDR3 DNA reads TGCAGTGCTAGAGATCTTCCGGCAGAACCCTACAATGAGCAGTTCTTC.

This clonotype is termed large. The chain combines TRBV4-1 with TRBJ2-2; D might be TRBD2 (5 bases). Germline loops: CDR1 MGHRA, CDR2 YSYEKL. The CDR3 runs to 16 residues. V shed 2 bases and J shed 5 bases, with 15 bases lying between them. The CDR3 protein is CASSQLNLALTGELFF. The CDR3 region has the DNA TGCGCCAGCAGCCAACTTAACCTAGCACTGACCGGGGAGCTGTTTTTT.

V and J are TRBV2 and TRBJ2-2; TRBD1 might be the D (6 bases). In germline, CDR1 is SNHLY, CDR2 FYNNEI. CDR3 length: 16 residues. V was clipped by 9 bases and J by 1 base, with 18 bases between them. CDR3 residues: CASSMGQGQNTGELFF. The CDR3 DNA reads as TGTGCCAGTTCAATGGGGCAGGGACAGAACACCGGGGAGCTGTTTTTT.

This chain links TRBV27 with TRBJ2-1; 7 bases agree with TRBD2. The V and J ends lost 6 bases and 4 bases, in that order; junction bases with no gene match: 24. CDR3 length equals 20 residues. Germline V CDR1 and CDR2: MNHEY, SMNVEV (reference sequence). The CDR3 protein is CASSRTGSLADGALYNEQFF. The DNA of the CDR3 is TGTGCCAGCAGCCGAACGGGGAGTCTAGCGGATGGGGCCCTTTACAATGAGCAGTTCTTC.